The next 32 T cell receptor beta chains were all read from a single sample in a study of spatial heterogeneity in lung cancer. Study-wide points: It was found that expanded intratumoral alpha and beta TCR counts tracked tumor mutation counts.

Time point described: sample taken at primary tumor resection. These receptors' targets are unknown. TCRdb reanalysed the 5' RACE reads using MiXCR and keeps one entry per CDR3 protein. This sample has some 7,800 distinct CDR3 sequences; 5.4% occur once, and the top ten carry more than 20%. The starting material was lung tumor tissue, obtained at surgery. All receptors derive from a male donor with early-stage non-small cell lung cancer.

The chain is built from TRBV12-3 or TRBV12-4 and TRBJ2-2; TRBD2 aligns across 9 bases. V lost 7 bases to trimming and J lost 0 bases; unmatched junction nucleotides: 6. The CDR3 length is 16 residues. CDR3 region: CASTARGGANTGELFF. The CDR3 DNA is TGTGCCAGCACCGCCCGCGGGGGGGCGAACACCGGGGAGCTGTTTTTT.

By proportion, this clonotype is medium-sized. The gene calls are TRBV29-1 and TRBJ2-5; possibly TRBD2 for D (5 bases). CDR1 is SQVTM, CDR2 ANQGSEA, per germline. Between the trimmed V and J ends, which lost 8 bases and 5 bases, there was a span of 21 bases. The CDR3 contains 14 residues. As DNA, the CDR3 is TGCAGCACCGAAACTCCCTTCACGGGGGAGACCCAGTACTTC. It translates to CSTETPFTGETQYF.

The table lists this clonotype with many counts. The chain employs TRBV10-3 and TRBJ2-1; possibly TRBD2 for D (5 bases). This CDR3 contains 13 residues. V lost 7 bases and J lost 5, with 12 bases in between. Looked up from germline, CDR1 is ENHRY and CDR2 is SYGVKD. In DNA, the CDR3 is TGTGCCATCAAGCCGGCGGGCAACAATGAGCAGTTCTTC. It is translated as CAIKPAGNNEQFF.

By share, this clonotype ranks as medium-sized. The chain carries TRBV28 and TRBJ2-3, with D unresolved. The CDR3 totals 13 residues. Per germline, CDR1 MDHEN and CDR2 SYDVKM. V shed 7 bases and J shed 3 bases, with 11 bases lying between them. CDR3 loop: CASTLLGTDTQYF. The DNA of the CDR3 is TGTGCCAGCACCCTCCTTGGGACAGATACGCAGTATTTT.

This clonotype was observed a few times. The CDR3 nucleotides are TGTGCCAGCAGCTTAGGAGGGAGCCTCTACGAGCAGTACTTC. It codes for CASSLGGSLYEQYF. The V call is TRBV7-2, the J call TRBJ2-7, with a weak D call TRBD2 (5 bases). V dropped 1 base and J dropped 3 bases, with 10 bases sitting between them. The CDR3 length is 14 residues. CDR1 is SGHTA, CDR2 FQGNSA, per germline.

This clonotype was seen repeatedly, ten times or more. The chain employs TRBV6-5 and TRBJ2-3, with a tentative D call TRBD1 (6 bases). V lost 6 bases and J lost 1, with 8 bases in between. This CDR3 region has 13 residues. Germline V lookup: CDR1 MNHEY, CDR2 SVGAGI. CDR3 in DNA: TGTGCCAGCAGACGACAGGGCACAGATACGCAGTATTTT. Amino acids: CASRRQGTDTQYF.

At least ten counts were recorded for this clonotype. The rearrangement links TRBV7-9 to TRBJ2-3; D possibly corresponds to TRBD1 (6 bases). The CDR3 covers 16 residues. Germline V gene sequence: CDR1 SEHNR, CDR2 FQNEAQ (reference sequence). The V end was cut by 2 bases, the J end by 5 bases, with 17 bases between. The CDR3 here is CASSLSSGARIDTQYF. The CDR3 DNA reads TGTGCCAGCAGCTTATCGTCAGGGGCGCGCATAGATACGCAGTATTTT. Based on the CDR3 plus reference TRBV7-9 and TRBJ2-3, the full variable domain is DTGVSQNPRHKITKRGQNVTFRCDPISEHNRLYWYRQTLGQGPEFLTYFQNEAQLEKSRLLSDRFSAERPKGSFSTLEIQRTEQGDSAMYLCASSLSSGARIDTQYFGPGTRLTVL.

By sample fraction, this clonotype is medium-sized. The chain combines TRBV5-4 with TRBJ1-6; D gene unclear. There are 11 residues in the CDR3. CDR1 is SGHNT, CDR2 YYREEE, per germline (reference sequence). Trimming shortened V by 4 bases and J by 7 bases, and 3 bases separated the two germline ends. CDR3 protein: CASSQNSPLHF. CDR3 coding DNA: TGTGCCAGCAGCCAGAATTCACCCCTCCACTTT.

The chain couples TRBV4-1 to TRBJ2-7; D is unresolved. From germline, CDR1 is MGHRA and CDR2 YSYEKL. The CDR3 is 15 residues long. Trimming left V 0 bases short and J 2 bases short, with 11 bases between. CDR3 nucleotide sequence: TGCGCCAGCAGCCAAGATGGTAGCAGTACCTACGAGCAGTACTTC. Its translation: CASSQDGSSTYEQYF.

This clonotype was detected many times. The chain carries TRBV11-1 and TRBJ1-1; 10 nucleotides match TRBD1. The V and J ends lost 6 bases and 0 bases, in that order; junction bases with no gene match: 7. Germline loops: CDR1 SGHAT, CDR2 FQDESV (reference sequence). This CDR3 has 16 amino acids. CDR3 region: CASRRDRGYLNTEAFF. The CDR3 nucleotides read TGTGCCAGCAGGAGGGACAGGGGATATCTGAACACTGAAGCTTTCTTT.

This clonotype was seen ten or more times. The chain has TRBV6-5 and TRBJ1-2; TRBD1 is a possible D gene (5 bases). With 0 bases removed from V and 3 bases from J, the gap between germline ends came to 14 bases. CDR1 and CDR2 (germline): MNHEY, SVGAGI. This CDR3 is built from 16 residues. The CDR3, as DNA: TGTGCCAGCAGTTACTCGAGGCCAGGGAGAGACTATGGCTACACCTTC. This translates into CASSYSRPGRDYGYTF.

This clonotype was seen ten or more times. The J gene is TRBJ2-3, the V gene TRBV7-2; the D is unclear. The CDR3 length is 11 residues. Trimming cost V 6 bases and J 5 bases, with 6 bases left between them. Germline V gene sequence: CDR1 SGHTA, CDR2 FQGNSA. CDR3 loop: CASSRLDTQYF. CDR3 nucleotide sequence: TGTGCCAGCAGTAGACTAGATACGCAGTATTTT.

In this sample, this clonotype turned up a few times. The rearrangement uses TRBV5-1 and TRBJ2-4; 8 positions agree with TRBD1. From germline, CDR1 is SGHRS and CDR2 YFSETQ. There are 14 residues in the CDR3. J was trimmed by 8 bases and V by 0 bases; bases with no gene match: 4. DNA of the CDR3: TGCGCCAGCAGCTTGGAAGGACAGGGTCACATTCAGTACTTC. Its translation is CASSLEGQGHIQYF.

This clonotype is medium-sized (0.01 to 0.1%) by share. The rearrangement joins TRBV12-3 or TRBV12-4 to TRBJ2-3; 7 bases align to TRBD2. With 3 bases clipped from V and 2 bases from J, the junction kept 8 bases outside the gene matches. There are 16 residues in the CDR3. CDR3 bases: TGTGCCAGCAGTTTGAGTCTAGCGGACATCACAGATACGCAGTATTTT. It encodes CASSLSLADITDTQYF.

This clonotype was seen many times. This chain uses TRBV20-1 with TRBJ2-6; the D call may be TRBD1 or TRBD2 (5 bases each). The V gene's germline CDR1 is DFQATT and CDR2 SNEGSKA (reference sequence). Trimming pared 5 bases from V and 0 bases from J, leaving 14 bases between. This CDR3 is built from 16 residues. The CDR3 coding sequence is TGCAGTGCTCGGCCGCCGGGGCTCTCTGGGGCCAACGTCCTGACTTTC. Translated: CSARPPGLSGANVLTF.

This clonotype was seen many times. This chain uses TRBV9 with TRBJ2-5; D may be TRBD1 (5 bases). The CDR3 spans 13 residues. The germline V gene encodes CDR1 SGDLS and CDR2 YYNGEE. The V end lost 0 bases, the J end lost 5 bases, and 8 bases lay between the germline ends. The CDR3, as DNA: TGTGCCAGCAGCGTAGGGGGCTTGGAGACCCAGTACTTC. Residues: CASSVGGLETQYF.

This clonotype was seen many times. The chain couples TRBV30 to TRBJ2-3, with 9 bases fitting TRBD2. Germline lookup yields CDR1 GTSNPN and CDR2 SVGIG (reference sequence). The V segment lost 3 bases and the J segment 6 bases; nucleotides outside the gene matches: 10. The CDR3 has 15 amino acids. CDR3 loop: CAWRDIAGVADTQYF. CDR3 DNA: TGTGCCTGGAGGGATATAGCGGGAGTCGCGGATACGCAGTATTTT.

This clonotype was recorded many times. The chain is built from TRBV4-3 and TRBJ2-5, with 9 bases lining up with TRBD2. Germline V gene lookup returns CDR1 LGHNA and CDR2 YSLEER. The CDR3 contains 15 residues. Trimming cost V 4 bases and J 4 bases; bases outside gene matches: 7. The CDR3: CASSPSSGIGETQYF. DNA of the CDR3: TGCGCCAGCAGCCCATCTAGCGGGATCGGAGAGACCCAGTACTTC.

This chain connects TRBV4-1 to TRBJ2-3, with TRBD2 matching 7 bases. Germline CDR1 and CDR2: MGHRA and YSYEKL. Germline trimming cut 1 base from V and 4 bases from J; bases unmatched to any gene: 5. The CDR3 totals 15 residues. DNA of the CDR3: TGCGCCAGCAGCCAAGTGAAACGGGAGGCAGATACGCAGTATTTT. It translates to CASSQVKREADTQYF.

This clonotype is medium-sized within its sample. V gene TRBV9 combines with J gene TRBJ2-1, with D unresolved. Germline-derived CDR1 and CDR2 are SGDLS and YYNGEE. This CDR3 is built from 14 residues. Trimming pared 2 bases from V and 0 bases from J, leaving 6 bases between. The CDR3 protein is CASSVSGSYNEQFF. CDR3 bases: TGTGCCAGCAGCGTCTCCGGCTCCTACAATGAGCAGTTCTTC.

The sample holds many counts of this clonotype. The rearrangement links TRBV12-3 or TRBV12-4 to TRBJ1-1, with D unresolved. V lost 5 bases to trimming and J lost 7 bases, with 14 bases between them. CDR3 size: 13 residues. CDR3 coding DNA: TGTGCCAGCAGTCCCCTCCCTGACCTTGAAGCTTTCTTT. Amino acids: CASSPLPDLEAFF.

The rearrangement joins TRBV4-2 to TRBJ2-1; D is perhaps TRBD1 (6 bases). This CDR3 contains 18 residues. V shed 3 bases and J shed 0 bases, with 18 bases lying between them. Germline assignment: CDR1 LGHNA and CDR2 YNFKEQ. CDR3 DNA: TGTGCCAGCAGCCACGCCGAGTGGACAGAGAGCTCCTACAATGAGCAGTTCTTC. Amino acid sequence: CASSHAEWTESSYNEQFF.

This clonotype was picked up many times. V is TRBV5-5 and J is TRBJ1-2, with 11 bases fitting TRBD1. J gave up 8 bases and V 0 bases, and 6 bases lay outside the gene matches. There are 15 residues in the CDR3. Germline V gene sequence: CDR1 SGHKS, CDR2 YYEKEE (reference sequence). CDR3 nucleotide sequence: TGTGCCAGCAGCTTGGACTCCGGGACAGGGGGAGGCTACACCTTC. It translates to CASSLDSGTGGGYTF.

This clonotype has at least ten counts. The V gene is TRBV20-1, the J gene TRBJ2-7; 13 positions match TRBD2. The germline V gene has CDR1 DFQATT and CDR2 SNEGSKA (reference sequence). CDR3 length equals 14 residues. J gave up 7 bases and V 5 bases, and 8 bases lay outside the gene matches. CDR3 loop: CSARGTSGTEEQYF. DNA of the CDR3: TGCAGTGCTCGAGGGACTAGCGGGACGGAAGAGCAGTACTTC.

This clonotype was seen more than once but under ten times. Its ends do not fully match the called genes, so a read error is possible. The chain combines TRBV5-1 with TRBJ1-1; D unresolved. The CDR3 loop spans 11 amino acids. The germline V gene has CDR1 SGHRS and CDR2 YFSETQ. The CDR3 nucleotides read TGCGTCAGCAGCTTGGGCCCTGAAGCTTTCTTT. Its protein product is CVSSLGPEAFF.

This clonotype has at least ten counts. The gene calls are TRBV7-9 and TRBJ2-7; D tentatively fits TRBD1 or TRBD2 (6 bases each). Looked up from germline, CDR1 is SEHNR and CDR2 is FQNEAQ (reference sequence). This CDR3 region has 16 residues. Trimming took 1 base from V and 0 from J, leaving 13 bases between them. The CDR3 DNA is TGTGCCAGCAGCTTAGTGGGGGGCTCCAGCTCCTACGAGCAGTACTTC. Its protein is CASSLVGGSSSYEQYF.

This clonotype is categorized as medium-sized. The chain uses TRBV16 and TRBJ1-3; 9 nucleotides align to TRBD1. CDR1 is KGHSY and CDR2 is FQNENV in the germline V gene. Trimming at V came to 4 bases and at J to 7 bases, leaving 5 bases not matched to a gene. The CDR3 length is 14 residues. The CDR3 DNA sequence: TGTGCCAGCAGCCTGACAGGGGGAAGGAACACCATATATTTT. It yields the protein CASSLTGGRNTIYF.

V is TRBV30 and J is TRBJ2-5; possibly TRBD1 or TRBD2 for D (5 bases each). The germline V gene has CDR1 GTSNPN and CDR2 SVGIG (reference sequence). The CDR3 length is 15 residues. V lost 3 bases to trimming and J lost 1 base, with 15 bases between them. CDR3 loop: CAWSPGRNFQETQYF. CDR3 coding DNA: TGTGCCTGGAGCCCGGGGCGGAACTTCCAAGAGACCCAGTACTTC.

This clonotype has a count of ten or more. V is TRBV28 and J is TRBJ2-7, with D unclear. Germline V gene lookup returns CDR1 MDHEN and CDR2 SYDVKM. This CDR3 region has 12 residues. Trimming pared 9 bases from V and 1 base from J, leaving 10 bases between. This CDR3 reads CASQFTSYEQYF. Here the CDR3 DNA reads TGTGCCAGTCAGTTCACTTCCTACGAGCAGTACTTC.

This clonotype was seen a few times. The genes are TRBV29-1 and TRBJ2-3; D may be TRBD2 (7 bases). The CDR3 has 16 amino acids. V lost 2 bases and J 1 base, leaving 16 bases between the germline ends. Germline CDR1 SQVTM, CDR2 ANQGSEA. CDR3 protein: CSVETQGRAGTDTQYF. The CDR3 DNA sequence: TGCAGCGTTGAAACCCAGGGGAGGGCAGGCACAGATACGCAGTATTTT.

This clonotype was counted many times. J is TRBJ2-2 and V is TRBV6-2 or TRBV6-3; D assignment may be TRBD1 or TRBD2 (6 bases each). Germline CDR1 and CDR2: MNHEY and SVGEGT. The CDR3 is 13 residues long. Deletions cut 5 bases from V and 6 bases from J, with 10 bases between. The CDR3 region is CASSQRGAGELFF. CDR3 nucleotide sequence: TGTGCCAGCAGTCAAAGGGGGGCCGGGGAGCTGTTTTTT.

This clonotype was counted ten times or more. This sequence joins TRBV4-2 and TRBJ2-5; D is unresolved. This CDR3 has 16 amino acids. In germline, CDR1 is LGHNA, CDR2 YNFKEQ. V was trimmed by 1 base and J by 7 bases, leaving 19 bases between them. The chain's CDR3 is CASSQVGGYFGWTQYF. The DNA of the CDR3 is TGTGCCAGCAGCCAAGTCGGTGGTTATTTCGGGTGGACCCAGTACTTC.